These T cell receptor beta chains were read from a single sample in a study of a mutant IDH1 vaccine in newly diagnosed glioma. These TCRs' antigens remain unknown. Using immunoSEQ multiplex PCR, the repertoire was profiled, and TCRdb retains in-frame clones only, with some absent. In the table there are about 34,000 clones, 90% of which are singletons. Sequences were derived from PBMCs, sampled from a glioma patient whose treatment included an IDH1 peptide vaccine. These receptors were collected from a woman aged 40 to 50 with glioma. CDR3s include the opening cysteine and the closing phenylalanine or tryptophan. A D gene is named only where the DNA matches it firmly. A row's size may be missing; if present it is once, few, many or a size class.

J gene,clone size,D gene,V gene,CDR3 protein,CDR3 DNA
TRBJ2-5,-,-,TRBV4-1,CASSQEVGSQYF,TGCGCCAGCAGCCAAGAAGTGGGGTCCCAGTACTTC
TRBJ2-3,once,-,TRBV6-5,CASSYSSTDTQYF,TGTGCCAGCAGTTACAGTAGCACAGATACGCAGTATTTT
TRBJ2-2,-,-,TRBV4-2,CASSRPRERNTGELFF,TGTGCCAGCAGCCGTCCCAGGGAAAGGAACACCGGGGAGCTGTTTTTT
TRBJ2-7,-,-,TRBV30,CAWSRQYEQYF,TGTGCCTGGAGTAGACAGTACGAGCAGTACTTC
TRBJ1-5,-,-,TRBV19,CASSIQGRVGVQPQHF,TGTGCCAGTAGTATTCAAGGCAGGGTAGGAGTGCAGCCCCAGCATTTT
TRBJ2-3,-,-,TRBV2,CASRYDTQYF,TGTGCCAGCAGATACGATACGCAGTATTTT
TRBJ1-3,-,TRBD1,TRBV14,CASSQAVRGPSSGNTIYF,TGTGCCAGCAGCCAAGCCGTCAGGGGGCCCAGCTCTGGAAACACCATATATTTT
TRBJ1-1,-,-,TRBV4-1,CASSQDLRAGNTEAFF,TGCGCCAGCAGCCAAGATTTACGGGCAGGGAACACTGAAGCTTTCTTT
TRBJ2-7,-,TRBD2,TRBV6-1,CASSPSGGVSYEQYF,TGTGCCAGCAGTCCTAGCGGGGGGGTGTCCTACGAGCAGTACTTC
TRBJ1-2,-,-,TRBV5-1,CASSFLGEAGYTF,TGCGCCAGCAGCTTCCTTGGCGAGGCGGGCTACACCTTC
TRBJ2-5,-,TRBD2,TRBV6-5,CASRRTSGGETQYF,TGTGCCAGCAGGCGGACTAGCGGGGGAGAGACCCAGTACTTC
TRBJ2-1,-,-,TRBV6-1,CASSEVAGVAYEQFF,TGTGCCAGCAGTGAGGTAGCAGGGGTTGCCTATGAGCAGTTCTTC
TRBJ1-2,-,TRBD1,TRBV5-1,CASSVGRGNGYTF,TGCGCCAGCAGCGTGGGCAGGGGGAATGGCTACACCTTC
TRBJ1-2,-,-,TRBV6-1,CASSEHGMGSYGYTF,TGTGCCAGCAGTGAACACGGGATGGGGTCCTATGGCTACACCTTC
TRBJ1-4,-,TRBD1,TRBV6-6,CASSTTDRGYEKLFF,TGTGCCAGCAGTACCACGGACAGGGGCTATGAAAAACTGTTTTTT
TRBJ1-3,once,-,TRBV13,CASSLDSSSGNTIYF,TGTGCCAGCAGCTTGGACAGCAGCTCTGGAAACACCATATATTTT
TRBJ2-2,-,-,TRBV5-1,CASSGGGDTGELFF,TGCGCCAGCAGTGGCGGGGGCGACACCGGGGAGCTGTTTTTT
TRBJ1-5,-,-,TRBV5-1,CASSLKKGNQPQHF,TGCGCCAGCAGCTTGAAAAAGGGCAATCAGCCCCAGCATTTT
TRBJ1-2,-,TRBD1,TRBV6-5,CASRDDRGYGYTF,TGTGCCAGCAGAGACGACAGGGGCTATGGCTACACCTTC
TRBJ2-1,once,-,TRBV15,CATSRVWYDEQFF,TGTGCCACCAGCAGAGTCTGGTACGATGAGCAGTTCTTC
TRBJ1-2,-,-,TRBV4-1,CASSQVVPGGYGYTF,TGCGCCAGCAGCCAAGTGGTTCCGGGGGGGTATGGCTACACCTTC
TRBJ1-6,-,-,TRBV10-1,CASSGSGVSSPLHF,TGCGCCAGCAGTGGGTCAGGGGTTTCTTCACCCCTCCACTTT
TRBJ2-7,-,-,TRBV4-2,CASSQNRQAIPYEQYF,TGTGCCAGCAGCCAAAATCGGCAGGCGATCCCTTACGAGCAGTACTTC
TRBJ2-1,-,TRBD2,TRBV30,CAARLAGVGNEQFF,TGTGCCGCCAGACTAGCGGGGGTCGGCAATGAGCAGTTCTTC
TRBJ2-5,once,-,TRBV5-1,CASSLAPQETQYF,TGCGCCAGCAGCTTGGCGCCCCAAGAGACCCAGTACTTC
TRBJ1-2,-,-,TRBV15,CATSPGAAYGYTF,TGTGCCACCAGCCCAGGGGCGGCTTATGGCTACACCTTC
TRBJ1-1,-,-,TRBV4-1,CASSQDHAPPSSTNTEAFF,TGCGCCAGCAGCCAAGATCACGCGCCCCCCAGTTCGACGAACACTGAAGCTTTCTTT
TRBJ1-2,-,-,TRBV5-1,CASSLEGGRYGYTF,TGCGCCAGCAGCTTGGAGGGAGGGCGCTATGGCTACACCTTC